The clone carrying this T cell receptor (beta chain) showed up many times. Per germline, CDR1 MNHEY and CDR2 SMNVEV (reference sequence). This CDR3 is 14 amino acids long. The V end was cut by 3 bases, the J end by 0 bases, with 8 bases between. The sample originates from a study of response to subunit inactivated influenza vaccine. TCRdb re-called the RT-PCR reads through MiXCR, storing one row per CDR3 protein. The sample holds roughly 710,000 distinct CDR3 sequences, around 15% seen once. The receptor comes from a man between 45 and 60 years old who received an inactivated influenza vaccine. The genes are TRBV27 and TRBJ1-1; the D gene is possibly TRBD1 (5 bases). The material sequenced was PBMCs from blood, taken around 15 days before vaccination. CDR3 loop: CASSLSGLNTEAFF. CDR3 DNA: TGTGCCAGCAGTTTGTCAGGGCTGAACACTGAAGCTTTCTTT.